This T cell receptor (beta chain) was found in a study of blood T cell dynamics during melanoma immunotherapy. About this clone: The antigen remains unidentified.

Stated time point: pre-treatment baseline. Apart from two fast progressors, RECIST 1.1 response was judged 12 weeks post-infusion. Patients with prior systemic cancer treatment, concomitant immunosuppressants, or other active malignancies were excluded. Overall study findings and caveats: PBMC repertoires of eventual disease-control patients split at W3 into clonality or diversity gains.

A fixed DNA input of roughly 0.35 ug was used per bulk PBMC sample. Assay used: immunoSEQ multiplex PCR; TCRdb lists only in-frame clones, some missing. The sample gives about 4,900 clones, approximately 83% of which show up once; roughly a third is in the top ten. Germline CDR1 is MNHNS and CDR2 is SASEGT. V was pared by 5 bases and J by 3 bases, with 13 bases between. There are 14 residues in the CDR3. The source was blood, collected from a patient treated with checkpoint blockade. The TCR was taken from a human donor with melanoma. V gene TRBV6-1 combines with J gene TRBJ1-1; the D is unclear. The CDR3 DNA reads TGTGCCAGCAGTCTAAGTAGGGCAGACACTGAAGCTTTCTTT. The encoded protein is CASSLSRADTEAFF.